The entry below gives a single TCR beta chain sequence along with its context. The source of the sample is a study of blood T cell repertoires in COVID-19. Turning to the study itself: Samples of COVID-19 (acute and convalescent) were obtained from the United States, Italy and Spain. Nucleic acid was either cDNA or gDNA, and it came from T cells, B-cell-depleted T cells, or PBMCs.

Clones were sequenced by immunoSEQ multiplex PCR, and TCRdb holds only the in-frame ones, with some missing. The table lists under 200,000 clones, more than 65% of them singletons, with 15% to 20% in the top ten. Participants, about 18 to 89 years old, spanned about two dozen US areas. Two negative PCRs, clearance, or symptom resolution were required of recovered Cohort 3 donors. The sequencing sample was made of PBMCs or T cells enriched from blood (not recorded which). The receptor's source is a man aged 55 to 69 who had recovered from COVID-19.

The CDR3 reads CASSSLAGGGTDTQYF. CDR3 bases: TGTGCCAGCAGCTCACTAGCGGGAGGAGGCACAGATACGCAGTATTTT. The J gene is TRBJ2-3, the V gene TRBV11-2; TRBD2 matches 12 bases. The germline gives CDR1 SGHAT, CDR2 FQNNGV. Losses at the gene ends were 4 bases for V and 1 base for J; bases not matched to a gene: 3. The CDR3 runs 16 residues.